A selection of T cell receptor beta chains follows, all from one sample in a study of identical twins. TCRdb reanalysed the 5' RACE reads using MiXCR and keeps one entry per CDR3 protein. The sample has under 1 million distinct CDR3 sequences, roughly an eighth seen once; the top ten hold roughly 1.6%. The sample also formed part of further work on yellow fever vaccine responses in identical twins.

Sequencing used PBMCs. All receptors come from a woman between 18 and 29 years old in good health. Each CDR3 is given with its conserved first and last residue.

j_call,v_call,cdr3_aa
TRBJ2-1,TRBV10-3,CAVRDWDFDEQFF
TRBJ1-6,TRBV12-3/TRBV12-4,CASSLGGRANSPLHF
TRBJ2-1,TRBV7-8,CASSYRDRAYNEQFF
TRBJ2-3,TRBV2,CLTSGTHTDTQYF
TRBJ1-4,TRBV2,CASSADRVDEKLFF
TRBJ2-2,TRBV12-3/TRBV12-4,CASSLVPPNTGELFF
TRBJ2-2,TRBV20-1,CSAKTGGRFANTGELFF
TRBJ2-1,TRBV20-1,CSARPGTGWSEQFF
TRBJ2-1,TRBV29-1,CSVSGTGINEQFF
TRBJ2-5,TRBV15,CATAYGGRETQYF
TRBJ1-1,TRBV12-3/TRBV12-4,CASSRQGFAEAFF
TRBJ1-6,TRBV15,CATSRLDREFSPLHF
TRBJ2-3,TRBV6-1,CATQPAWITDTQYF
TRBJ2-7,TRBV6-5,CASSYRGVDYEQYF
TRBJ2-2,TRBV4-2,CASSQTWEDTGELFF
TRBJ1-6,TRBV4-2,CASSLPGTDLHF
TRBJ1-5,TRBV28,CASSPPSYSNQPQHF
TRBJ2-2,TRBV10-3,CAISESPGRGTGELFF
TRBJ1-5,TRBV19,CASTPPRGSNQPQHF
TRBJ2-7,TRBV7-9,CASTIKGDSSYEQYF
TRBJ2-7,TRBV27,CASSLTSAGSYEQYF
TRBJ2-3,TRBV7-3,CASSSGLAGKADTQYF
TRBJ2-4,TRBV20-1,CSAAQGARWDIQYF
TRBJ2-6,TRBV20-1,CSAIKRPGLPASGANVLTF
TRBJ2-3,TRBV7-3,CASSPPSGREYF
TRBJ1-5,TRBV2,CASSEGPPSWGYQPQHF
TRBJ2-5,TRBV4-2,CASSQDSAKQETQYF
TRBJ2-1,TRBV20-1,CSAWPGLVNEQFF